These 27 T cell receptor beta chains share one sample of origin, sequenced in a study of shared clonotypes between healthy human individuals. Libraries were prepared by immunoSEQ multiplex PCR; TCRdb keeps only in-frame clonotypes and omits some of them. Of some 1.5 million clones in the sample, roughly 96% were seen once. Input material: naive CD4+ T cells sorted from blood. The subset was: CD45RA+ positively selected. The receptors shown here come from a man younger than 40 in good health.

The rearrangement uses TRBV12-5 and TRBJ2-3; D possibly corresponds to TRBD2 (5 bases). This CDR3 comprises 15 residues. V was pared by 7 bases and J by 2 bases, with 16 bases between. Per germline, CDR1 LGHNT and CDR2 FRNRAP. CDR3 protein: CASASQSGYTDTQYF. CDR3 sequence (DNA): TGTGCTAGTGCTTCTCAGAGCGGCTACACAGATACGCAGTATTTT.

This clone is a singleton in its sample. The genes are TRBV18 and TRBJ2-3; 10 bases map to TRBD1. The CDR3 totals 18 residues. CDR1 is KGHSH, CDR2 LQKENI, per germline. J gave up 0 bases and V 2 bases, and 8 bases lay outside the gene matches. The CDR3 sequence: CASSPYVPTGGSTDTQYF. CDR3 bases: TGTGCCAGCTCACCATACGTCCCGACAGGGGGCAGCACAGATACGCAGTATTTT.

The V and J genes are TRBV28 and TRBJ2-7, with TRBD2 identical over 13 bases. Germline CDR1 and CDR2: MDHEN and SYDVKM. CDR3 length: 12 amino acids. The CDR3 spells CGTGLAGREQYF. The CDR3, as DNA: TGTGGGACGGGACTAGCGGGACGCGAGCAGTACTTC.

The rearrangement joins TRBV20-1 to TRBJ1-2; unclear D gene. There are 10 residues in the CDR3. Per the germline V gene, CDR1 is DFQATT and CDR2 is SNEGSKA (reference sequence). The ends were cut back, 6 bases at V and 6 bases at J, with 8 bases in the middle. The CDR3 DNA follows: TGCAGTGCCCAGTTTGATGGCTACACCTTC. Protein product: CSAQFDGYTF.

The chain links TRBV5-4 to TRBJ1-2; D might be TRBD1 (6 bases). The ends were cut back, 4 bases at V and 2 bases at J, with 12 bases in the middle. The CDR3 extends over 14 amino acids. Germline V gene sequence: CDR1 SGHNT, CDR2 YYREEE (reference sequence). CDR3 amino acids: CASSPDRENYGYTF. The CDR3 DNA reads TGTGCCAGCAGCCCGGACAGAGAGAACTATGGCTACACCTTC.

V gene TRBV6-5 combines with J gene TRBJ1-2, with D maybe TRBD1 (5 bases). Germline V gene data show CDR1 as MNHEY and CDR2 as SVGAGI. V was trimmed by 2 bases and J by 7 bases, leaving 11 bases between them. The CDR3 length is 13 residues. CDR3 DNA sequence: TGTGCCAGCAGTTACGGCAGGGAAGCTGGCTACACCTTC. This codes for CASSYGREAGYTF.

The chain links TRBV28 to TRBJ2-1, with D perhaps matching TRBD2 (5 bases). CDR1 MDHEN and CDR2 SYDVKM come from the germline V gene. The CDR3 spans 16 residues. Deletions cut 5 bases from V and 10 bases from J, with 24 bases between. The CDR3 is CASSAPRTAPGWEQFF. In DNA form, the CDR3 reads TGTGCCAGCAGTGCCCCCCGGACCGCACCGGGATGGGAGCAGTTCTTC.

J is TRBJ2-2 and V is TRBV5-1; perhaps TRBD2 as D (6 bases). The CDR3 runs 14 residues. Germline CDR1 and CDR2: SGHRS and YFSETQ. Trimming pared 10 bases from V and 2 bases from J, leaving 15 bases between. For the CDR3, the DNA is TGCGCCTCGGCGGAGGGGCATAACACCGGGGAGCTGTTTTTT. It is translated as CASAEGHNTGELFF.

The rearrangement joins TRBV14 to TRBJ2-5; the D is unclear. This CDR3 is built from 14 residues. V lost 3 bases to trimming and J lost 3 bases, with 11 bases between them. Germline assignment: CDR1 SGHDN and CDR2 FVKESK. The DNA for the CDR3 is TGTGCCAGCAGCCACTCCAGGTGGGAAGAGACCCAGTACTTC. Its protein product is CASSHSRWEETQYF.

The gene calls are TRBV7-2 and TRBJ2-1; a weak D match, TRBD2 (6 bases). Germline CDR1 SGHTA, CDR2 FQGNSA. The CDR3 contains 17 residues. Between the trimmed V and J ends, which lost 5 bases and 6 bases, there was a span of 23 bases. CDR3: CASSIGRGLAHTNEQFF. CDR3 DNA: TGTGCCAGCAGCATAGGAAGGGGACTCGCCCACACCAATGAGCAGTTCTTC.

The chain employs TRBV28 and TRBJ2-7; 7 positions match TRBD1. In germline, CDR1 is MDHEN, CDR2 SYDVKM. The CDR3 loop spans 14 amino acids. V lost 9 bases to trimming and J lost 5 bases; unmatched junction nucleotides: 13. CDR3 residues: CASTRQGTINEQYF. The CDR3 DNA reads TGTGCCAGTACACGACAGGGAACGATTAACGAGCAGTACTTC.

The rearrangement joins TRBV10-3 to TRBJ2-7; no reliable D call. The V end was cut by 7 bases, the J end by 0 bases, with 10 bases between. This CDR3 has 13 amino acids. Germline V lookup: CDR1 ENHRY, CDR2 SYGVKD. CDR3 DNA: TGTGCCATCAATAACGGTTCCTCCTACGAGCAGTACTTC. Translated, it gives CAINNGSSYEQYF.

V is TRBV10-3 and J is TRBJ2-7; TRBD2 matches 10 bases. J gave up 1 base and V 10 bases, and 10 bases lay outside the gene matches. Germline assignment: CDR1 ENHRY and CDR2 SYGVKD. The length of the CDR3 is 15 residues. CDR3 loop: CASGGLAGVSYEQYF. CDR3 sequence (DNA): TGTGCCAGCGGGGGGCTAGCGGGAGTTTCCTACGAGCAGTACTTC.

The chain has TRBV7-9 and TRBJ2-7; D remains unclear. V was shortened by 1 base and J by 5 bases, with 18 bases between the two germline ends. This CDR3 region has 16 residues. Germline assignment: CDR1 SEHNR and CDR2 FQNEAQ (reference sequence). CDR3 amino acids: CASSLVSVAAGDEQYF. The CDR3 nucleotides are TGTGCCAGCAGCTTAGTAAGCGTAGCAGCAGGAGACGAGCAGTACTTC.

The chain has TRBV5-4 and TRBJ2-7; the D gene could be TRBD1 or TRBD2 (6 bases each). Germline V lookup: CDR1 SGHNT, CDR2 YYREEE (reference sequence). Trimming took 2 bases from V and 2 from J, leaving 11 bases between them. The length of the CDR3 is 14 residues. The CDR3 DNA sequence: TGTGCCAGCAGCTTAAAGGGGGGAACCTACGAGCAGTACTTC. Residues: CASSLKGGTYEQYF.

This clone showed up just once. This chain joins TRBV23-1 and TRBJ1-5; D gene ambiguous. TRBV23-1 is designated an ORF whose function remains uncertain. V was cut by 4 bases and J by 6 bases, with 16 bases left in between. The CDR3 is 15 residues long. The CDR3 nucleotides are TGCGCCAGCAGTCTAATCCGGGAGAAGGGTCAGCCCCAGCATTTT. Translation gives CASSLIREKGQPQHF.

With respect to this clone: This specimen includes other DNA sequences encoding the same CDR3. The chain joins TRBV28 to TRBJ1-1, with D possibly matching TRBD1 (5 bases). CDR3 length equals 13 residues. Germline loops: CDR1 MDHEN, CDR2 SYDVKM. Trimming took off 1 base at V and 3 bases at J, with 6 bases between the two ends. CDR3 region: CASSLLGDTEAFF. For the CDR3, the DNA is TGTGCCAGCAGTTTATTAGGGGACACTGAAGCTTTCTTT.

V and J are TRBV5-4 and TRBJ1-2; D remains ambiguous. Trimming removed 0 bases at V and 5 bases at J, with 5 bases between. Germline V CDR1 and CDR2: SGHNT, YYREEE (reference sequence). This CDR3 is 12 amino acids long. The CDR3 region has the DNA TGTGCCAGCAGCTTGGAAGTTTATGGCTACACCTTC. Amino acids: CASSLEVYGYTF. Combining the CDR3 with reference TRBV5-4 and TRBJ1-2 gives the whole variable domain ETGVTQSPTHLIKTRGQQVTLRCSSQSGHNTVSWYQQALGQGPQFIFQYYREEENGRGNFPPRFSGLQFPNYSSELNVNALELDDSALYLCASSLEVYGYTFGSGTRLTVV.

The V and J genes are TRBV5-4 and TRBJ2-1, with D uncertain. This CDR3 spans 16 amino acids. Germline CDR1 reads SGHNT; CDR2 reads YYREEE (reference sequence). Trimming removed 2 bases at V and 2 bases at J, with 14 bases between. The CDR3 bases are TGTGCCAGCAGCTTTTTTCTCGGACCCGCCTACAATGAGCAGTTCTTC. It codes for CASSFFLGPAYNEQFF. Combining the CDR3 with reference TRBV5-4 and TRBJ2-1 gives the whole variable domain ETGVTQSPTHLIKTRGQQVTLRCSSQSGHNTVSWYQQALGQGPQFIFQYYREEENGRGNFPPRFSGLQFPNYSSELNVNALELDDSALYLCASSFFLGPAYNEQFFGPGTRLTVL.

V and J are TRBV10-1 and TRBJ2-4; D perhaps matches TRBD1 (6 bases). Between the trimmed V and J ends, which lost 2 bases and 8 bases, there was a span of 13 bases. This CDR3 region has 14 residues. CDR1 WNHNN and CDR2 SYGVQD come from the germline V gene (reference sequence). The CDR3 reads CASSEPGVGDIQYF. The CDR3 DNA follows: TGCGCCAGCAGTGAGCCAGGGGTAGGGGACATTCAGTACTTC.

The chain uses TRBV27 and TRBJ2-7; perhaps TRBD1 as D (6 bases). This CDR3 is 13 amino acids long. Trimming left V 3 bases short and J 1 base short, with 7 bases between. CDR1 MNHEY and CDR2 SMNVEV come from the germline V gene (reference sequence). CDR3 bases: TGTGCCAGCAGTTTCGACAGGTCCTACGAGCAGTACTTC. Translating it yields CASSFDRSYEQYF.

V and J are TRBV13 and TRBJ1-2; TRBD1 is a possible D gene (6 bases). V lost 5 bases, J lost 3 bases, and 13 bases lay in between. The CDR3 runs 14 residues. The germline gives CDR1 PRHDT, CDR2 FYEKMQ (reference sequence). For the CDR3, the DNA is TGTGCCAGCAGCGGACGACAGGTGGACTATGGCTACACCTTC. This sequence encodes CASSGRQVDYGYTF. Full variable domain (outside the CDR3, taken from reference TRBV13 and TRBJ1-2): AAGVIQSPRHLIKEKRETATLKCYPIPRHDTVYWYQQGPGQDPQFLISFYEKMQSDKGSIPDRFSAQQFSDYHSELNMSSLELGDSALYFCASSGRQVDYGYTFGSGTRLTVV.

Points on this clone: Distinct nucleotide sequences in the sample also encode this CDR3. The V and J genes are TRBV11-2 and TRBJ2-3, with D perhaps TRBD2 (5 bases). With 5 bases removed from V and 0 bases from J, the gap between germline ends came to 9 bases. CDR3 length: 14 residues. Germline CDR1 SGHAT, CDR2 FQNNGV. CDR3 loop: CASSLGISTDTQYF. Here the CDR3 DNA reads TGTGCCAGCAGCCTCGGGATTAGCACAGATACGCAGTATTTT.

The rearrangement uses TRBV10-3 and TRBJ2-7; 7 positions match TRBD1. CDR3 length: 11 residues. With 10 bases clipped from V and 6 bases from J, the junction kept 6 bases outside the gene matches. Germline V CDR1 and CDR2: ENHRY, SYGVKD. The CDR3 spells CASTTGFEQYF. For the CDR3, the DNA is TGTGCCAGCACGACAGGGTTCGAGCAGTACTTC.

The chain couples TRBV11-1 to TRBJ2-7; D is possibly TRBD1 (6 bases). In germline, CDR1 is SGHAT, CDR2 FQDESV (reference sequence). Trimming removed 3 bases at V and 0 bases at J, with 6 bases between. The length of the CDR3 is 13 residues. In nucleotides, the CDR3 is TGTGCCAGCAGCTTGGACAGCTCCTACGAGCAGTACTTC. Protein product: CASSLDSSYEQYF.

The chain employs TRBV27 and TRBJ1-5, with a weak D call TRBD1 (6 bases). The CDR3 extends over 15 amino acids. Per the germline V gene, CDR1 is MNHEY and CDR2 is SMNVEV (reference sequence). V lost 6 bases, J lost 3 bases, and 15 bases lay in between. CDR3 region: CASRGLRGPNQPQHF. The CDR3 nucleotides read TGTGCCAGCAGGGGTCTCAGGGGTCCCAATCAGCCCCAGCATTTT.

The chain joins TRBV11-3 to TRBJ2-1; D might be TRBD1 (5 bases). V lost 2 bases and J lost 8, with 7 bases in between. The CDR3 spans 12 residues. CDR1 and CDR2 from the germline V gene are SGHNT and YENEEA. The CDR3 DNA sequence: TGTGCCAGCAGCTTAAGCAGGGATGAGCAGTTCTTC. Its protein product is CASSLSRDEQFF.